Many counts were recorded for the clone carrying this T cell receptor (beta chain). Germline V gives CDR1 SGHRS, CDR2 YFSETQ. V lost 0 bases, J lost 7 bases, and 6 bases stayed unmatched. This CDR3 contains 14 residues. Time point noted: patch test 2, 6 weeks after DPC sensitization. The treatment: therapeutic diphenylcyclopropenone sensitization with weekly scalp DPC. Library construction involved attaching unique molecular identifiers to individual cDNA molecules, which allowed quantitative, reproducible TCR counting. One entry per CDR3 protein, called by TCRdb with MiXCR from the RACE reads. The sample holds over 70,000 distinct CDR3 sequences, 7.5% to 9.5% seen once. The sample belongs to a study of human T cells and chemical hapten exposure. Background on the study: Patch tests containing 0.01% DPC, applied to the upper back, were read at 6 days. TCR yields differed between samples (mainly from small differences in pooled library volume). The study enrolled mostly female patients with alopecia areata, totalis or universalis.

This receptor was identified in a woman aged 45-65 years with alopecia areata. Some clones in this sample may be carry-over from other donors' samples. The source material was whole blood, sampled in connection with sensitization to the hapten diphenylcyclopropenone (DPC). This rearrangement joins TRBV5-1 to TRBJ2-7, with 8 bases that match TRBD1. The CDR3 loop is CASSLETTGVEQYF. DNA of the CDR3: TGCGCCAGCAGCTTGGAGACGACAGGGGTGGAGCAGTACTTC.